The clone carrying this T cell receptor beta chain was picked up a small number of times. Its cognate antigen is unknown. Study results and limitations: The TCR gene usage of tumor memory CD4+ T cells clustered together with blood and lymph node memory CD4+ cells and with lymph node naive CD4+ cells. Greatest tumor Treg TCR overlap was with tumor naive CD4+ cells.

CD25-based Treg depletion was applied to purified naive CD4+ T cells. Semi-nested PCR with Nested Universal Primer A followed constant-region reverse priming of full-length variable regions. TCRdb ran MiXCR on the 5' RACE reads and lists one entry per CDR3 protein. Among approximately 29,000 distinct CDR3 sequences listed, approximately 25% were seen once. This clonotype was sampled from a female donor with breast cancer. Sequencing was done on a sample of naive CD4+ T cells sorted from a lymph node. Subset: naive CD4+ T cells, CD4+CD45RA+CD25-.

Here the CDR3 reads CASSEHSHTEAFF. In DNA, the CDR3 is TGTGCCAGCAGTGAGCACAGCCACACTGAAGCTTTCTTT. The chain is built from TRBV12-3 or TRBV12-4 and TRBJ1-1; D is undetermined. Deletions cut 5 bases from V and 3 bases from J, with 10 bases between. The length of the CDR3 is 13 residues.